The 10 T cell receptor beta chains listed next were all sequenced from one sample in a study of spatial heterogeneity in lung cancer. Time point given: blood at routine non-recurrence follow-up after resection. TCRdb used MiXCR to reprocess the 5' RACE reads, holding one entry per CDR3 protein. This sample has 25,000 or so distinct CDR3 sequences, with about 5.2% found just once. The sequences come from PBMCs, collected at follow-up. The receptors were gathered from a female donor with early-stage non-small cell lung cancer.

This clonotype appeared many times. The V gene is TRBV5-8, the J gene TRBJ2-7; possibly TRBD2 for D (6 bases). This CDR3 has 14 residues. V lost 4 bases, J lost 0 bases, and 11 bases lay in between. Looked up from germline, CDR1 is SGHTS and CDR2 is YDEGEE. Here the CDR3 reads CASSGGTDSYEQYF. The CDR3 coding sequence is TGTGCCAGCAGCGGAGGGACGGACTCCTACGAGCAGTACTTC.

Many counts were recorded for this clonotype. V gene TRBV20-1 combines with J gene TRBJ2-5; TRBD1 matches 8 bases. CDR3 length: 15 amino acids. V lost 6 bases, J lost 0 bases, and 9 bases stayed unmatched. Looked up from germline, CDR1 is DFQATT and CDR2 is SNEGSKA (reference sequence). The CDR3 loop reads CSAIPAQGDQETQYF. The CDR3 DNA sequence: TGCAGTGCCATACCAGCACAGGGGGACCAAGAGACCCAGTACTTC.

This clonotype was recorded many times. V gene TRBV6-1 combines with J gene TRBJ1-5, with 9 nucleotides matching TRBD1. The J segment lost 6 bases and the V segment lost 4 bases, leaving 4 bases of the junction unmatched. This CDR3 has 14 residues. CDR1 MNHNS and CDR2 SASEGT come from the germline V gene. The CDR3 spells CASSGTGESQPQHF. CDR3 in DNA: TGTGCCAGCAGTGGGACAGGGGAAAGTCAGCCCCAGCATTTT.

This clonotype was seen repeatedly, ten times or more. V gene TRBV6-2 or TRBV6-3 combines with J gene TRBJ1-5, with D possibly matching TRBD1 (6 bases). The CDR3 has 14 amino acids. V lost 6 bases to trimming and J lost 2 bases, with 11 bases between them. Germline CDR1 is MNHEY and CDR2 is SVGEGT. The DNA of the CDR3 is TGTGCCAGCAGCTCGAGACAGGGCAATCAGCCCCAGCATTTT. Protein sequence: CASSSRQGNQPQHF.

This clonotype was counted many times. The CDR3 DNA is TGCGCCAGCAGCCAAGATATAGGAGGGGGCGTTGAGACCCAGTACTTC. Encoded protein: CASSQDIGGGVETQYF. This chain connects TRBV4-3 to TRBJ2-5, with D perhaps matching TRBD1 (7 bases). The germline V and J ends were trimmed by 0 bases and 5 bases, with 16 bases remaining between them. Germline V gives CDR1 LGHNA, CDR2 YSLEER. This CDR3 region has 16 residues.

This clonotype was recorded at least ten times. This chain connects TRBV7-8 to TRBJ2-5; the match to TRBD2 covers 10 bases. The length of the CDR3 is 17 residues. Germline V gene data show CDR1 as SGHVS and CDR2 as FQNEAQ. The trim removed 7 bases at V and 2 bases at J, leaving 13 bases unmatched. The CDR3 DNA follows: TGTGCCAGCACCAAAGAGGGGGCTAGCGGGGGTCAAGAGACCCAGTACTTC. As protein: CASTKEGASGGQETQYF.

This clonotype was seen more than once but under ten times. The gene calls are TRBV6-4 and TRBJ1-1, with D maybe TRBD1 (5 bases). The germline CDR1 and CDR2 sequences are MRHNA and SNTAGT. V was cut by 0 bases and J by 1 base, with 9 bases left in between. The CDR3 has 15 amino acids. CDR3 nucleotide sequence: TGTGCCAGCAGTGACTCCCACGGGGCGAACACTGAAGCTTTCTTT. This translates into CASSDSHGANTEAFF.

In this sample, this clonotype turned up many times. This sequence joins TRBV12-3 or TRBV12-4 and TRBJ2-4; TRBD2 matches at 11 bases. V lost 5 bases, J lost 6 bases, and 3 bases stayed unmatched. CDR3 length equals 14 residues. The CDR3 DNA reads TGTGCCAGCAGTCTCACTAGCGGGAGAAACATTCAGTACTTC. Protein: CASSLTSGRNIQYF.

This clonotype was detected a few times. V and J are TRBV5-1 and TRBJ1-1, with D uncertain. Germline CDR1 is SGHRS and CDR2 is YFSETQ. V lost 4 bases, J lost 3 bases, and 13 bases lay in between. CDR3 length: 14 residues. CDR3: CASSPDGPDTEAFF. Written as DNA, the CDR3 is TGCGCCAGCAGCCCGGACGGCCCGGACACTGAAGCTTTCTTT.

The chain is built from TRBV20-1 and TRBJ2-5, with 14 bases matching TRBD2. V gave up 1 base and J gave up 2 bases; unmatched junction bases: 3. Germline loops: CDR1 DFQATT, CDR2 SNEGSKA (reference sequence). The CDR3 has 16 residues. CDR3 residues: CSARVGTSGSQETQYF. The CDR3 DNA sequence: TGCAGTGCTAGAGTGGGGACTAGCGGGAGTCAAGAGACCCAGTACTTC.